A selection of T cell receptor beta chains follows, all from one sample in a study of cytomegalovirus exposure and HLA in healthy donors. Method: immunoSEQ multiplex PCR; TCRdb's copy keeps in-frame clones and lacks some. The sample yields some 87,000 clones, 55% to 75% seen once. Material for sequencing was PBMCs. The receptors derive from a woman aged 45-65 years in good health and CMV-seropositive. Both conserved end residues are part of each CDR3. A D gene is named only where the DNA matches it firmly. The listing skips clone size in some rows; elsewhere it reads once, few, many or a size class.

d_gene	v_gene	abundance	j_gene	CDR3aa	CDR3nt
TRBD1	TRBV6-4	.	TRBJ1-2	CASSDHRTGYQDGYTF	TGTGCCAGCAGTGACCACCGGACAGGGTATCAAGATGGCTACACCTTC
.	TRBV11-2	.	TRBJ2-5	CASSLASRESQWGETQYF	TGTGCCAGCAGCTTAGCGAGTCGGGAGTCCCAATGGGGGGAGACCCAGTACTTC
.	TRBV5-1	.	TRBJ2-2	CASSLATDSTGELFF	TGCGCCAGCAGCTTGGCTACCGACTCGACCGGGGAGCTGTTTTTT
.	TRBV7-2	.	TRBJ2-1	CASSLEGHNEQFF	TGTGCCAGCAGCTTAGAGGGGCACAATGAGCAGTTCTTC
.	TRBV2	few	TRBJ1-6	CASALQGYNSPLHF	TGTGCCAGCGCGCTCCAGGGATATAATTCACCCCTCCACTTT
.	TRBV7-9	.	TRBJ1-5	CASSLAASNQPQHF	TGTGCCAGCAGCTTAGCCGCGAGCAATCAGCCCCAGCATTTT
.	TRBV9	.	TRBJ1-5	CASRPGLQGPNSNQPQHF	TGTGCCAGCAGGCCTGGATTACAGGGACCCAATAGCAATCAGCCCCAGCATTTT
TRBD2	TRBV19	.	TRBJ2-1	CASRTAGSSYNEQFF	TGTGCCAGCAGAACAGCGGGGAGCTCCTACAATGAGCAGTTCTTC
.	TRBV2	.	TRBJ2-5	CASKNSNGGTQYF	TGTGCCAGCAAAAATAGCAATGGAGGGACCCAGTACTTC
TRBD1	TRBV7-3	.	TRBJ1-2	CASSLRDSYGYTF	TGTGCCAGCAGCTTGAGGGACAGCTATGGCTACACCTTC
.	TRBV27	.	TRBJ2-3	CASSLSSAFRGSTDTQYF	TGTGCCAGCAGTTTATCCAGCGCCTTCAGGGGCAGCACAGATACGCAGTATTTT
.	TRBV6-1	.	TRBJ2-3	CASSEVLGGAPTQYF	TGTGCCAGCAGTGAAGTCTTAGGGGGGGCGCCTACGCAGTATTTT
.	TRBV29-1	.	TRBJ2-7	CSVDQGSSYEQYF	TGCAGCGTTGATCAGGGCAGCTCCTACGAGCAGTACTTC
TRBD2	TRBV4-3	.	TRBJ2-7	CASSQERGREGWGVFYEQYF	TGCGCCAGCAGCCAAGAACGTGGGCGGGAGGGTTGGGGAGTTTTCTACGAGCAGTACTTC
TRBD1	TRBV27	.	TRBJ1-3	CASSSQGALGGNTIYF	TGTGCCAGCAGTTCACAGGGGGCGCTTGGGGGAAACACCATATATTTT
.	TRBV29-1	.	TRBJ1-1	CSVEASPGNTEAFF	TGCAGCGTTGAAGCTTCTCCCGGGAACACTGAAGCTTTCTTT
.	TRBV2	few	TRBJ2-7	CASSVSGSRVNEQYF	TGTGCCAGCAGTGTGTCCGGGTCGCGAGTCAACGAGCAGTACTTC
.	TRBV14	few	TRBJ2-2	CASSQDWAPLGELFF	TGTGCCAGCAGCCAAGATTGGGCGCCTCTCGGGGAGCTGTTTTTT
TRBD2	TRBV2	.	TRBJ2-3	CASRPVTSGSTDTQYF	TGTGCCAGCAGACCCGTGACTAGCGGGTCCACAGATACGCAGTATTTT
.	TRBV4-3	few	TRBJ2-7	CASSQDSRSSYEQYF	TGCGCCAGCAGCCAAGATAGTCGTAGCTCCTACGAGCAGTACTTC
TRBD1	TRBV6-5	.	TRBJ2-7	CASSYPKTGVYEQYF	TGTGCCAGCAGTTACCCGAAGACAGGGGTCTACGAGCAGTACTTC
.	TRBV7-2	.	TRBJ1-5	CASSFGGDLRNQPQHF	TGTGCCAGCAGCTTCGGGGGAGATCTCAGGAATCAGCCCCAGCATTTT
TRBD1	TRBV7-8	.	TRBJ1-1	CASSLVYFSGQKEEAFF	TGTGCCAGCAGCTTAGTTTACTTTTCGGGACAGAAGGAGGAAGCTTTCTTT
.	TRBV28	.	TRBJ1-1	CASSLWQGNTEAFF	TGTGCCAGCAGTTTATGGCAGGGGAACACTGAAGCTTTCTTT
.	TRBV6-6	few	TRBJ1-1	CATGGRGAFF	TGTGCCACTGGCGGCCGGGGGGCTTTCTTT
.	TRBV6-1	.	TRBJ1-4	CASTYRSNEKLFF	TGTGCCAGTACCTACAGATCTAATGAAAAACTGTTTTTT
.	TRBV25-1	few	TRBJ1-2	CASSEEWYETNYGYTF	TGTGCCAGCAGTGAAGAGTGGTACGAGACTAACTATGGCTACACCTTC
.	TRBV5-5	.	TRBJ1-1	CASSLGVGAPMNTEAFF	TGTGCCAGCAGCTTGGGGGTTGGAGCGCCCATGAACACTGAAGCTTTCTTT
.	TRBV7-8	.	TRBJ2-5	CASTGGVLQETQYF	TGTGCCAGCACCGGCGGCGTACTCCAAGAGACCCAGTACTTC
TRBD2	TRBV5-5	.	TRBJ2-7	CASSLTGTSGSYEQYF	TGTGCCAGCAGCTTGACCGGGACTAGCGGTTCCTACGAGCAGTACTTC
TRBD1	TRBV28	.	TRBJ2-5	CASSDRGLDETQYF	TGTGCCAGCAGTGACAGGGGGCTTGACGAGACCCAGTACTTC
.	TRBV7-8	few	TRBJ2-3	CASSQRGGASTDTQYF	TGTGCCAGCAGCCAACGCGGCGGAGCGAGCACAGATACGCAGTATTTT
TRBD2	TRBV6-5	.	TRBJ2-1	CASRRAGGVVDEQFF	TGTGCCAGCCGACGAGCGGGAGGTGTAGTCGATGAGCAGTTCTTC
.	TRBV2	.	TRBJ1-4	CASATTGGSGEKLFF	TGTGCCAGCGCGACCACGGGAGGGAGTGGCGAAAAACTGTTTTTT
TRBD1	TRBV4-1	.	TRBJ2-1	CASSQVGRGRRSSDNEQFF	TGCGCCAGCAGCCAAGTTGGTAGGGGGCGTCGTTCTTCGGACAATGAGCAGTTCTTC
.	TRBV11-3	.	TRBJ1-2	CASSSDRGYTF	TGTGCCAGCAGCTCCGACCGGGGATACACCTTC
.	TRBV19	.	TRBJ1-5	CASNLGAGVSNQPQHF	TGTGCCAGTAACCTGGGGGCAGGGGTTAGCAATCAGCCCCAGCATTTT
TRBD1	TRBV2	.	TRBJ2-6	CASTTGPPPGANVLTF	TGTGCCAGCACGACAGGGCCTCCCCCTGGGGCCAACGTCCTGACTTTC
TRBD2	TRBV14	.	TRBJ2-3	CASSLGGWSDTQYF	TGTGCCAGCAGCCTGGGGGGGTGGTCAGATACGCAGTATTTT
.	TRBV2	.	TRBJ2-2	CATQELNTGELFF	TGTGCCACCCAGGAACTGAACACCGGGGAGCTGTTTTTT
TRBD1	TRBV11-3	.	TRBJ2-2	CASSPGTGAFMGTGELFF	TGTGCCAGCAGCCCCGGGACAGGGGCCTTTATGGGAACCGGGGAGCTGTTTTTT
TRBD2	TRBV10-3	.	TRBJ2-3	CAIRPLSGGGTDTQYF	TGTGCCATCAGGCCCCTTAGCGGGGGAGGCACAGATACGCAGTATTTT
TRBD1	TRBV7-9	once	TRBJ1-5	CASSPTGNQPQHF	TGTGCCAGCAGCCCGACAGGGAATCAGCCCCAGCATTTT
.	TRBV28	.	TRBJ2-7	CASSFVLSSYEQYF	TGTGCCAGCAGTTTCGTACTAAGCTCCTACGAGCAGTACTTC
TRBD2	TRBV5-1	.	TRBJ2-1	CASSSGGGYNEQFF	TGCGCCAGCAGCTCAGGCGGGGGTTACAATGAGCAGTTCTTC
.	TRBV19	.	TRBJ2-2	CASIGGIWKTGELFF	TGTGCCAGTATCGGAGGGATCTGGAAAACCGGGGAGCTGTTTTTT